This T cell receptor (beta chain) was identified in a study of memory CD4+ T cells and cytomegalovirus serostatus. Overall study results and limits: About 40% of the roughly 150 known CMV-associated TCRbeta sequences appeared in CD4+ memory.

In regard to this clone: Its cognate antigen is unknown.

V lost 4 bases, J lost 7 bases, and 8 bases stayed unmatched. This CDR3 spans 14 amino acids. Germline CDR1 and CDR2: MDHEN and SYDVKM. Single viable CD3+CD4+CD8-CD45RO+ cells were sorted as the memory CD4+ T cells. After thawing, CD4+ T cells were positively selected. Authors' data handling: Out-of-frame sequences were removed, leaving 2 million to 2.5 million distinct TCRbeta sequences. Profiling relied on immunoSEQ multiplex PCR, and the TCRdb table lists in-frame clones only, not all of them. V, J and clone size derive from that table, while D and trimming were established from the DNA sequence. The profile covers about 27,000 clones, with about 80% appearing a single time and 0.85% to 1.1% taken by the ten largest.

Sequenced: memory CD4+ T cells from blood. The chain links TRBV28 to TRBJ1-2, with 8 bases aligning to TRBD1. The sequence derives from an adult in good health and CMV-seronegative. In DNA, the CDR3 is TGTGCCAGCAGTTCACCTCAGGGGGCCGGTGGCTACACCTTC. Its translation is CASSSPQGAGGYTF.